These 5 T cell receptor beta chains originate from one sample sequenced in a study of CD8 T cells in ankylosing spondylitis. Study results and caveats: Eight highly homologous variants made up a TCR beta motif, and this motif appeared characteristic of ankylosing spondylitis blood.

Each CDR3 protein is one row after TCRdb ran MiXCR on the 5' RACE reads. The table has around 770,000 distinct CDR3 sequences, around 20% seen once. These receptors are not linked to any known antigen. The sequencing input was blood, either unsorted or a sorted T cell fraction (not recorded which). The receptor source for this set is a male donor with ankylosing spondylitis.

This clonotype occurred a few times. The gene calls are TRBV6-5 and TRBJ1-3, with 12 bases identical to TRBD1. Germline V gives CDR1 MNHEY, CDR2 SVGAGI. The CDR3 sequence is 17 residues long. Germline trimming cut 2 bases from V and 4 bases from J; bases unmatched to any gene: 6. CDR3 in DNA: TGTGCCAGCAGTTACGGCCGGGACAGGGGGCGAGGAAACACCATATATTTT. Translated, it gives CASSYGRDRGRGNTIYF.

This clonotype showed up many times. The CDR3 nucleotides read TGTGCCAGCAGCCCGGGACAGGCTATCTACGAGCAGTACTTC. Protein product: CASSPGQAIYEQYF. This chain links TRBV12-3 or TRBV12-4 with TRBJ2-7, with 8 bases that match TRBD1. Trimming removed 6 bases from V and 3 bases from J; junction bases left unmatched: 7. This CDR3 is built from 14 residues.

The chain joins TRBV18 to TRBJ1-4, with 7 bases matching TRBD1. With 3 bases clipped from V and 2 bases from J, the junction kept 3 bases outside the gene matches. The CDR3 runs 15 residues. Germline lookup yields CDR1 KGHSH and CDR2 LQKENI. The CDR3 protein is CASSPQGQTNEKLFF. The CDR3 bases are TGTGCCAGCTCACCCCAGGGACAGACTAATGAAAAACTGTTTTTT.

This clonotype came up a few times. The chain uses TRBV6-2 or TRBV6-3 and TRBJ1-1; D is unresolved. Trimming pared 2 bases from V and 9 bases from J, leaving 10 bases between. Germline CDR1 is MNHEY and CDR2 is SVGEGT. The CDR3 is 12 amino acids. CDR3 DNA: TGTGCCAGCAGTTACGGGGTTTCGAAAGCTTTCTTT. This sequence encodes CASSYGVSKAFF.

This clonotype has just a few counts. The rearrangement joins TRBV4-1 to TRBJ2-2; 7 bases align to TRBD1. J was trimmed by 1 base and V by 0 bases; bases with no gene match: 5. The CDR3 contains 17 residues. Germline-derived CDR1 and CDR2 are MGHRA and YSYEKL. The CDR3 loop is CASSQDPGQKNTGELFF. In DNA, the CDR3 is TGCGCCAGCAGCCAAGATCCGGGACAGAAGAACACCGGGGAGCTGTTTTTT.